The 3 T cell receptor beta chains presented below share a single source sample, sequenced in a study of blood T cell repertoires in COVID-19. Sequenced by immunoSEQ multiplex PCR; TCRdb stores in-frame clones only, minus some. The sample holds more than 110,000 clones, about 80% seen once. The material sequenced was peripheral blood. The receptors stem from a man aged 60 to 69 with acute or convalescent COVID-19.

The rearrangement joins TRBV5-4 to TRBJ1-3; TRBD1 matches 7 bases. V shed 0 bases and J 0 bases; nucleotides not matched to a gene: 6. The germline V gene encodes CDR1 SGHNT and CDR2 YYREEE (reference sequence). CDR3 length equals 17 residues. This CDR3 is CASSLGGQLFSGNTIYF. The CDR3 DNA sequence: TGTGCCAGCAGCTTGGGGGGACAGCTTTTCTCTGGAAACACCATATATTTT.

This chain links TRBV18 with TRBJ1-6; D remains unclear. The CDR3 totals 14 residues. Germline CDR1 reads KGHSH; CDR2 reads LQKENI. Trimming stripped 4 bases from V and 7 bases from J, with 11 bases between. DNA of the CDR3: TGTGCCAGCTCACGGGGAGGAGAAAATTCACCCCTCCACTTT. Its protein is CASSRGGENSPLHF.

This clone was observed a handful of times. The chain links TRBV7-9 to TRBJ2-7, with TRBD1 matching over 9 bases. Germline V gives CDR1 SEHNR, CDR2 FQNEAQ (reference sequence). The CDR3 is 15 residues long. V lost 5 bases to trimming and J lost 7 bases; unmatched junction nucleotides: 12. CDR3 coding DNA: TGTGCCAGCAGCCAGCTACAGGGGGCGCTGGGAGAGCAGTACTTC. Protein: CASSQLQGALGEQYF. Together with reference TRBV7-9 and TRBJ2-7, the CDR3 gives the full variable domain: DTGVSQNPRHKITKRGQNVTFRCDPISEHNRLYWYRQTLGQGPEFLTYFQNEAQLEKSRLLSDRFSAERPKGSFSTLEIQRTEQGDSAMYLCASSQLQGALGEQYFGPGTRLTVT.